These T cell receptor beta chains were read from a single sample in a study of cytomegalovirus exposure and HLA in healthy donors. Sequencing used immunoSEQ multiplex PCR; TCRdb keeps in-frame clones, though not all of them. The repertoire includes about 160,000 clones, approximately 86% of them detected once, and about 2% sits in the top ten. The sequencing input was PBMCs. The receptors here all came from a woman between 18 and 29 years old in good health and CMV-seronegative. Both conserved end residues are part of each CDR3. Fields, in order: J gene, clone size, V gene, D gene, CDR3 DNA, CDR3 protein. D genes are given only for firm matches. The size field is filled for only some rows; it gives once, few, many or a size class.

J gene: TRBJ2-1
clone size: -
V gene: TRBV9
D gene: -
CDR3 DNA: TGTGCCAGCAGCGTAGAGTACAGCTCCTACAATGAGCAGTTCTTC
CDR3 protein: CASSVEYSSYNEQFF

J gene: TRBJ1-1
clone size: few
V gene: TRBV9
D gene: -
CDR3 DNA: TGTGCCAGCAGCTCGGGGGTCACTGAAGCTTTCTTT
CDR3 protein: CASSSGVTEAFF

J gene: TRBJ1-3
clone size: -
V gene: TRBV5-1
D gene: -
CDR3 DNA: TGCGCCAGCAGCTTAGATCTATCTGGAAACACCATATATTTT
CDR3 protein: CASSLDLSGNTIYF

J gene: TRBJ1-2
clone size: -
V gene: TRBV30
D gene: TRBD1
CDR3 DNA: TGTGCCTGGAGGGGGGGACAGGGCGGCAACTATGGCTACACCTTC
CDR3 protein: CAWRGGQGGNYGYTF

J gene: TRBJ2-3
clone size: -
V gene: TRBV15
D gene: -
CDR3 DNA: TGTGCCACCAGCAGAGAAATCTCCACAGATACGCAGTATTTT
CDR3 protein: CATSREISTDTQYF

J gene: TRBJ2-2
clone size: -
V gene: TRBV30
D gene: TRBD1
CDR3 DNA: TGTGCCTGGGAGACGACAGGGGGGAGCACCGGGGAGCTGTTTTTT
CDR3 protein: CAWETTGGSTGELFF

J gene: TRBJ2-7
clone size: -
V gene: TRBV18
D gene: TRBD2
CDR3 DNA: TGTGCCAGCTCACCCCCCCGAGGACTAGACTACGAGCAGTACTTC
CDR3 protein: CASSPPRGLDYEQYF

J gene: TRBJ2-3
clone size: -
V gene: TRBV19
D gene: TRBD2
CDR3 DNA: TGTGCCAGTAGTGACCGGACTAGCCGGTGGACAGATACGCAGTATTTT
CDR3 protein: CASSDRTSRWTDTQYF

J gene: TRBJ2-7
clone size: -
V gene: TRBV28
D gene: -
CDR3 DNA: TGTGCCAGCAAGATAGAAAGCTCCTACGAGCAGTACTTC
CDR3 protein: CASKIESSYEQYF

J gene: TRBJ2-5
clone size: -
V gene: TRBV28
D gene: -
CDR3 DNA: TGTGCCAGCAGTTTTGCGGAATCCCAAGAGACCCAGTACTTC
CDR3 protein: CASSFAESQETQYF

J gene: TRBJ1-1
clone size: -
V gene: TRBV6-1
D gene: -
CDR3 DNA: TGTGCCAGCAGTGAACGTCTCAGATTGGACACTGAAGCTTTCTTT
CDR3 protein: CASSERLRLDTEAFF

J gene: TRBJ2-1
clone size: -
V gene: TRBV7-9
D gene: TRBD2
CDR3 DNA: TGTGCCAGCACCCGAGAGACTAGCGGGGGGCGGGGTGAGCAGTTCTTC
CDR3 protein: CASTRETSGGRGEQFF

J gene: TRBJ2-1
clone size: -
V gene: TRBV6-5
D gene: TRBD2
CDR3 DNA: TGTGCCAGCAGGGAGGGGAGCGGGGGCTACAATGAGCAGTTCTTC
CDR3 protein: CASREGSGGYNEQFF

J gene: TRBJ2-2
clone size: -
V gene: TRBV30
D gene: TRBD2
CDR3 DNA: TGTGCCTGGAGTAGGAGCGGGGGGGTCGGGGAGCTGTTTTTT
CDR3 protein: CAWSRSGGVGELFF

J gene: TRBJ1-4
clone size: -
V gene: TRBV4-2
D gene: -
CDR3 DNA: TGTGCCAGCAGCCTCAGGGGAGAGGACAATGAAAAACTGTTTTTT
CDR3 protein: CASSLRGEDNEKLFF

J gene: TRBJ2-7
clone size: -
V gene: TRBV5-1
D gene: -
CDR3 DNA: TGCGCCAGCAGCTCGTCAGGCGAGCAGTACTTC
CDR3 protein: CASSSSGEQYF

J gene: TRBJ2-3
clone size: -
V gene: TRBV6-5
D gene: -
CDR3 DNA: TGTGCCAGCACCCCGATGGGGCGGAGCACAGATACGCAGTATTTT
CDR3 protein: CASTPMGRSTDTQYF

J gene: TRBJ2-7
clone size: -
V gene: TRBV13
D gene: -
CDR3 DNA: TGTGCCAGCAGCCGTCACAGGGACGCCTACGAGCAGTACTTC
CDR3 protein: CASSRHRDAYEQYF

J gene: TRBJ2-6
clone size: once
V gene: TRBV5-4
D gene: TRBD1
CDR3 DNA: TGTGCCAGCAGCCCAGCCGGGACAGGGGTTGGGGCCAACGTCCTGACTTTC
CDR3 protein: CASSPAGTGVGANVLTF

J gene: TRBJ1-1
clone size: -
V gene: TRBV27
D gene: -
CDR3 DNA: TGTGCCACCCCACGTAGGGGGGGGACTGAAGCTTTCTTT
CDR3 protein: CATPRRGGTEAFF

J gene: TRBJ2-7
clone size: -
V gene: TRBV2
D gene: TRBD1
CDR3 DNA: TGTGCCAGCCAGTACTCGGGACAGGGTAAGGGTCTACGCTCCTACGAGCAGTACTTC
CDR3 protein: CASQYSGQGKGLRSYEQYF

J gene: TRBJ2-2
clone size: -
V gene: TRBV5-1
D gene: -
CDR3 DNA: TGCGCCAGCAGCTTGGCCCCCCAGGCGGGGGAGCTGTTTTTT
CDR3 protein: CASSLAPQAGELFF

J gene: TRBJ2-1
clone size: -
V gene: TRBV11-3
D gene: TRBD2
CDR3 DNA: TGTGCCAGCAGCTCGGGACTAGCCTACAATGAGCAGTTCTTC
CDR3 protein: CASSSGLAYNEQFF

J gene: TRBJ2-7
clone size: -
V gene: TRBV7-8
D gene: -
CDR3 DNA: TGTGCCAGCAGCTTACCCGGGTTCCACGAGCAGTACTTC
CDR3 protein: CASSLPGFHEQYF

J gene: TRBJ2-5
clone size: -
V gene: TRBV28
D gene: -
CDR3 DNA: TGTGCCAGCAGTTTAGGCGGGGCAGGGAACCAAGAGACCCAGTACTTC
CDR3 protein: CASSLGGAGNQETQYF

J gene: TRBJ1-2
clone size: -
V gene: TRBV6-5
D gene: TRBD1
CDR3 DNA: TGTGCCAGCAGTTACACAAGACAGGGAGGTGGCTACACCTTC
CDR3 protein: CASSYTRQGGGYTF

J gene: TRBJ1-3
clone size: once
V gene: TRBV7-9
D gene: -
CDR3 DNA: TGTGCCAGCAGCCATACTGCCACGCGCTCTGGAAACACCATATATTTT
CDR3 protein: CASSHTATRSGNTIYF

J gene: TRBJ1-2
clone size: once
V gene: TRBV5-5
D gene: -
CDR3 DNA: TGTGCCAGCAGCTTGGCAGGGAACGATGGCTACACCTTC
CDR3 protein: CASSLAGNDGYTF

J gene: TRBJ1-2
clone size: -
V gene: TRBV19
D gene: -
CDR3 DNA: TGTGCCAGTAAGGAGACAGGCGATGGGTATGGCTACACCTTC
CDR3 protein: CASKETGDGYGYTF

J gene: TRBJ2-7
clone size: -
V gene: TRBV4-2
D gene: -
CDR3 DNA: TGTGCCAGCAGCCAAGTCAGAGGGAACAGGGGCCGCGGGGTTTACGAGCAGTACTTC
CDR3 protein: CASSQVRGNRGRGVYEQYF

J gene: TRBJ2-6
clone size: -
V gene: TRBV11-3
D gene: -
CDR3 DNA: TGTGCCAGCAGCGGGCAGGGTGAGGCCAACGTCCTGACTTTC
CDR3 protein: CASSGQGEANVLTF

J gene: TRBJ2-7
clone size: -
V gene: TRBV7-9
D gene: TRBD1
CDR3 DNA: TGTGCCAGCAGCCTACCGGACAGGCGGTCCCAAGCGTACTTC
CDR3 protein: CASSLPDRRSQAYF

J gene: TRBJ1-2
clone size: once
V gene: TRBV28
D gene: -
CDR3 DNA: TGTGCCAGCAGTTTGAGTGACACTAACTATGGCTACACCTTC
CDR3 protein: CASSLSDTNYGYTF

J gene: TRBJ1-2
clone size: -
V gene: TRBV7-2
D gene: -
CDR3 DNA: TGTGCCAGCAGCCCAAGAAGGGGGGGGGCGTACAACTATGGCTACACCTTC
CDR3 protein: CASSPRRGGAYNYGYTF

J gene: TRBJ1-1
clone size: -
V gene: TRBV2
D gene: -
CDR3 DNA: TGTGCCAGCAGAATTGACAGTACTGAAGCTTTCTTT
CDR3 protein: CASRIDSTEAFF

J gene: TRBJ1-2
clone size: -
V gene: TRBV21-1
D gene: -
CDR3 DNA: TGTGCCAGCAGCAAAGTGAGGGCGGAAGGCGGTGACCGTGGCTACACCTTC
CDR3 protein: CASSKVRAEGGDRGYTF

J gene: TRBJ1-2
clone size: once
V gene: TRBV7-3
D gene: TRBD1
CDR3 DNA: TGTGCCAGCAGCCAACCCAAGACAGGGGGCTTGTTTGGCTACACCTTC
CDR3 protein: CASSQPKTGGLFGYTF

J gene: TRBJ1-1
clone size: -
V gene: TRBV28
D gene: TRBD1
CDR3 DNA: TGTGCCAGCAGTTTCCTCACAGGGGGCGACACTGAAGCTTTCTTT
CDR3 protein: CASSFLTGGDTEAFF

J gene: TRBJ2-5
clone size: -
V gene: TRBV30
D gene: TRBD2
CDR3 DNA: TGTGCCTGGAGCCGGACTAGCGGGGGGGCTAACCGAGAGACCCAGTACTTC
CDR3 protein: CAWSRTSGGANRETQYF